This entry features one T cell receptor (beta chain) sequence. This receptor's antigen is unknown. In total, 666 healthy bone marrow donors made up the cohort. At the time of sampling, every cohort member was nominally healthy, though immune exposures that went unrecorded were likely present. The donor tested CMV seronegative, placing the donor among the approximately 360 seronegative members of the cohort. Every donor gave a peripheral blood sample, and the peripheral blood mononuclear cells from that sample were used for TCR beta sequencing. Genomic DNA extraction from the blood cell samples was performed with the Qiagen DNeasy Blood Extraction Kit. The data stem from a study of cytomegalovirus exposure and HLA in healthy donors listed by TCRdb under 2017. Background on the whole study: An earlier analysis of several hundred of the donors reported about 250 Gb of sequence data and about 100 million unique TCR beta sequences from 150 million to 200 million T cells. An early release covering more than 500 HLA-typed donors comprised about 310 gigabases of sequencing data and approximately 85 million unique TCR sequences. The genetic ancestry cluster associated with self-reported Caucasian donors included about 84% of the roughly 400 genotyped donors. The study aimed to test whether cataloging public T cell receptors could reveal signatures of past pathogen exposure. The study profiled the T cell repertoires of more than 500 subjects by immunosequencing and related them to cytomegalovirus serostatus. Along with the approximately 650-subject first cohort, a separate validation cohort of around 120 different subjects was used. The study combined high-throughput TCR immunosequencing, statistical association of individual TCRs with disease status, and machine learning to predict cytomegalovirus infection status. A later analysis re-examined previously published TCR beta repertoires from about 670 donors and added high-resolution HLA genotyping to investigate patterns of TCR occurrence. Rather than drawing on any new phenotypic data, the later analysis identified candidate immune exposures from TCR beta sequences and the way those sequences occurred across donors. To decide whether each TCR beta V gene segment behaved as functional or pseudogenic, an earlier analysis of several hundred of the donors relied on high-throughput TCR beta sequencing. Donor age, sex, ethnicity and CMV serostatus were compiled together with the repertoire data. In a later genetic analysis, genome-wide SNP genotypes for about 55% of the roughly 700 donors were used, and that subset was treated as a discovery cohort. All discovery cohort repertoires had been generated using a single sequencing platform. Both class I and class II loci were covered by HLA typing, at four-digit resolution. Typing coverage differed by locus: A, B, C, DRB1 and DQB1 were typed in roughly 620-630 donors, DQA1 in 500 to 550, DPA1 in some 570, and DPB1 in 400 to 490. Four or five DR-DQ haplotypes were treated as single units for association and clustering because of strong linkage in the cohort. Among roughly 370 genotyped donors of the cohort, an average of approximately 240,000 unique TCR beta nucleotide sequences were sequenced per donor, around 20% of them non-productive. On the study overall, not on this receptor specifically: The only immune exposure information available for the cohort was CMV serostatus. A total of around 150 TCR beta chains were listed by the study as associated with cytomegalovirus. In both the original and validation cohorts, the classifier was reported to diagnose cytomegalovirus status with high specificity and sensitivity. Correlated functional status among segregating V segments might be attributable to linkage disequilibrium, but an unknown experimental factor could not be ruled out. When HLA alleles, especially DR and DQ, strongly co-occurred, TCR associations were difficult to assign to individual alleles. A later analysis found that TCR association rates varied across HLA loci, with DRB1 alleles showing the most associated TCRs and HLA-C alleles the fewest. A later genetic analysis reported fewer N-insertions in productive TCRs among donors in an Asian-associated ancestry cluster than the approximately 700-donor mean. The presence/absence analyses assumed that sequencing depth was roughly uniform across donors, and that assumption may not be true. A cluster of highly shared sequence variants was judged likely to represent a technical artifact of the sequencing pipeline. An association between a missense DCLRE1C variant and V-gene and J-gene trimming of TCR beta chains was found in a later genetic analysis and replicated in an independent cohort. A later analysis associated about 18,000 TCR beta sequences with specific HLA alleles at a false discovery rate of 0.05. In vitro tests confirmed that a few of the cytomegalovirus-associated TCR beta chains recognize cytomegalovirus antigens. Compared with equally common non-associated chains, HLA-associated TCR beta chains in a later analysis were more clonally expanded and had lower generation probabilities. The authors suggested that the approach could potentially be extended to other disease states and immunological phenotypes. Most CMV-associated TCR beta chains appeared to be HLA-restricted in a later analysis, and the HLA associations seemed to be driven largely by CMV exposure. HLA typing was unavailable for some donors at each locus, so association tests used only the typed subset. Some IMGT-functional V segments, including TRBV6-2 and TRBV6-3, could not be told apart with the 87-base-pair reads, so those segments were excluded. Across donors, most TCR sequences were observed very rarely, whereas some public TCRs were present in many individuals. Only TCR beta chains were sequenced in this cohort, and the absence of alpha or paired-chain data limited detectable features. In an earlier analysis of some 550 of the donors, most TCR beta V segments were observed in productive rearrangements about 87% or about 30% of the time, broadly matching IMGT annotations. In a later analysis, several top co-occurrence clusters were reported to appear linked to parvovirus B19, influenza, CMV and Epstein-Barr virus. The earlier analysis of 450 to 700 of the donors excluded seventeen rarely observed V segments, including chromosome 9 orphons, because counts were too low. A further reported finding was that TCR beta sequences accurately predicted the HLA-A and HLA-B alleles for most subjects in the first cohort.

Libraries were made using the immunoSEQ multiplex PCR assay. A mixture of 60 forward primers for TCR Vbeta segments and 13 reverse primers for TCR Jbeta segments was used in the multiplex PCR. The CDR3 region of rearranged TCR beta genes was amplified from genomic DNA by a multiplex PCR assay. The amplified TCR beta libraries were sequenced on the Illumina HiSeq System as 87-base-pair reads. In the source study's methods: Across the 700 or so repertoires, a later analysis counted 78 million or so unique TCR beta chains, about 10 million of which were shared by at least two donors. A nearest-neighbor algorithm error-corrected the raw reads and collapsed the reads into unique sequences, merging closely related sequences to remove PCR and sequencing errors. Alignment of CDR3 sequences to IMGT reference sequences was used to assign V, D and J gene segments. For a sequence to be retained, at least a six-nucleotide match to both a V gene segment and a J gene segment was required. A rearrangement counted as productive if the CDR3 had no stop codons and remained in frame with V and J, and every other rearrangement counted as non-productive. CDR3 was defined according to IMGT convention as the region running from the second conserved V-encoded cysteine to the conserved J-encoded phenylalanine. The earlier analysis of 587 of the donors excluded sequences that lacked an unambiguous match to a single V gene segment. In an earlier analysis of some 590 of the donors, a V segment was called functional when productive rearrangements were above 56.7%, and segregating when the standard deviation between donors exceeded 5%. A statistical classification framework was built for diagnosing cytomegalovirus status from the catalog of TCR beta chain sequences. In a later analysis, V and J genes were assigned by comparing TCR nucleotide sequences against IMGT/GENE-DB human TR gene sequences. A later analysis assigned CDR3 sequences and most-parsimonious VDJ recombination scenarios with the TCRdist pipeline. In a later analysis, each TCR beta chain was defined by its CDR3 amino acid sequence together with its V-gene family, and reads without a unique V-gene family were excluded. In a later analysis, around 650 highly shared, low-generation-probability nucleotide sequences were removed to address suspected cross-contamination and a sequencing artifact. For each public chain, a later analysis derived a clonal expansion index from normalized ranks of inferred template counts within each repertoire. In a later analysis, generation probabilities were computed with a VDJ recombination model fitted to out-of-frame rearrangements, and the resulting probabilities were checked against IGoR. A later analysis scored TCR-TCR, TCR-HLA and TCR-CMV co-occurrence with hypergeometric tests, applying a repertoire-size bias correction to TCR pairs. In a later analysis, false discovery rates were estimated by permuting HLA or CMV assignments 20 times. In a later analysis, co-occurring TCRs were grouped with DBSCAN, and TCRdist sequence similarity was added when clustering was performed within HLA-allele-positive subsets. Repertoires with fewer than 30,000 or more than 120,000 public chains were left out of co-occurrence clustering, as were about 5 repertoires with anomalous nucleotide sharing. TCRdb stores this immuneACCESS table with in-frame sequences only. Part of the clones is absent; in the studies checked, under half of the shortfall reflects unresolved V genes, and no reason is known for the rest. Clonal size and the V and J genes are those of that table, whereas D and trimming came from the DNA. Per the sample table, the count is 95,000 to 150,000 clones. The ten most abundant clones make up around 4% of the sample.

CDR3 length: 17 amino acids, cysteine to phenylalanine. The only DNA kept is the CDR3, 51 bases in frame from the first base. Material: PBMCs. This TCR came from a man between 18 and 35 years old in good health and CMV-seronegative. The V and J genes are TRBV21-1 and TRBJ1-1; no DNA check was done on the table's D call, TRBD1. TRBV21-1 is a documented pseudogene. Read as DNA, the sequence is TGTGCCAGCAGCAAACCCCGGGACAGGGGGCCTAACACTGAAGCTTTCTTT. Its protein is CASSKPRDRGPNTEAFF.